This T cell receptor (beta chain) was identified in a study of T-cell reconstitution after alpha-beta-depleted transplantation in children. Study-level results: Recipient T cells and thymic progenitors that survived were the source of the high TCRbeta diversity seen at day 60 in some patients. Among T cells one year after transplant, newly produced cells accounted for most counts and diversity. There were reportedly several hundred expanded graft clones from which alpha-beta T cells came about two months after transplant.

Unique molecular identifiers were incorporated during preparation of the TCRbeta library. TCRdb passed the PCR reads through MiXCR, listing each CDR3 protein once. The sample lists 70,000 or so distinct CDR3 sequences; approximately 11% were seen once. The table lists this clonotype with many counts. Antigen: not known. V was clipped by 5 bases and J by 10 bases, with 15 bases between them. This CDR3 is 12 amino acids long. Germline CDR1 is GTSNPN and CDR2 is SVGIG (reference sequence). The TCR originated in a boy between 10 and 17 years old with acute myeloid leukemia, due to receive a stem cell transplant. The input for sequencing was PBMCs, taken before TCRalphabeta/CD19-depleted stem cell transplant. J is TRBJ2-1 and V is TRBV30; perhaps TRBD1 as D (5 bases). The CDR3 here is CAWASDSLEQFF. The CDR3, as DNA: TGTGCCTGGGCCTCTGACAGTTTAGAGCAGTTCTTC.